The rows below give T cell receptor beta chains drawn from one sample of a study of cytomegalovirus exposure and HLA in healthy donors. The repertoire was sequenced with immunoSEQ multiplex PCR; TCRdb's copy has only in-frame clones and lacks some. Of approximately 140,000 clones listed, around 80% are singletons. Sequencing was performed on PBMCs. These receptors were taken from a woman between 18 and 30 years old in good health and CMV-seronegative. Both conserved end residues are part of each CDR3. A D gene is named only where the DNA matches it firmly. Rows may omit the clone size; those that give it use once, few, many or a size class.

v_gene	d_gene	j_gene	abundance	CDR3nt	CDR3aa
TRBV29-1	.	TRBJ2-4	.	TGCAGCGTTCTGGGAGGGGGGCCCACTGGGAACATTCAGTACTTC	CSVLGGGPTGNIQYF
TRBV28	.	TRBJ1-4	.	TGTGCCAGCAGCGTACACGACATGGGAGACGAAAAACTGTTTTTT	CASSVHDMGDEKLFF
TRBV10-1	.	TRBJ1-1	.	TGCGCCAGCAGCTTGGACTTACTTAACACTGAAGCTTTCTTT	CASSLDLLNTEAFF
TRBV30	TRBD1	TRBJ1-2	.	TGTGCCTGGAGTGTCCAGGGGGCCCGTGGCTACACCTTC	CAWSVQGARGYTF
TRBV5-8	.	TRBJ1-1	.	TGTGCCAGCAGACTCGCAGGGAGGAGGACTGAAGCTTTCTTT	CASRLAGRRTEAFF
TRBV4-1	.	TRBJ2-3	.	TGCGCCAGCAGCCAAGCTGCTTCTAGAGGTACGCAGTATTTT	CASSQAASRGTQYF
TRBV12-5	.	TRBJ1-5	.	TGTGCTAGTGGTTTGGGTCAGACGGGGAGCAATCAGCCCCAGCATTTT	CASGLGQTGSNQPQHF
TRBV29-1	.	TRBJ2-6	.	TGCAGCGTGATCTCGGGAATTGACTCTGGGGCCAACGTCCTGACTTTC	CSVISGIDSGANVLTF
TRBV5-1	.	TRBJ2-1	.	TGCGCCAGCAGCTTTTCGGTTAACAATGAGCAGTTCTTC	CASSFSVNNEQFF
TRBV7-9	.	TRBJ1-2	.	TGTGCCAGCAGCCCCTGGGACATAGGGAACTATGGCTACACCTTC	CASSPWDIGNYGYTF
TRBV30	TRBD1	TRBJ2-7	.	TGTGCCTGGGGCCAGGGGGCAGGCCTCTACGAGCAGTACTTC	CAWGQGAGLYEQYF
TRBV25-1	.	TRBJ1-1	.	TGTGCCAGCAGTGAGAGTGTGTCAGGGGCGAACACTGAAGCTTTCTTT	CASSESVSGANTEAFF
TRBV6-5	.	TRBJ2-2	.	TGTGCCAGCCGGGGACTTAGCGCTGACACCGGGGAGCTGTTTTTT	CASRGLSADTGELFF
TRBV5-6	TRBD2	TRBJ2-7	.	TGTGCCAGCAGCACCGGGACTAGCGGCCCTCCCTACGAGCAGTACTTC	CASSTGTSGPPYEQYF
TRBV11-2	TRBD1	TRBJ1-1	.	TGTGCCAGCAGCTTAGAGGGACAGGAGGCTTTCTTT	CASSLEGQEAFF
TRBV7-2	.	TRBJ2-7	.	TGTGCCAGCAGCTTGGGCAGGGACTACGAGCAGTACTTC	CASSLGRDYEQYF
TRBV6-5	.	TRBJ2-5	few	TGTGCCAGCAGCCGCGGAGAGACCCAGTACTTC	CASSRGETQYF
TRBV6-1	.	TRBJ2-2	.	TGTGCCAGCAGTGAATTCCAGGGGACCACCGGGGAGCTGTTTTTT	CASSEFQGTTGELFF
TRBV4-1	.	TRBJ1-1	once	TGCGCCAGCAGCCGGGGTCTAGCGCGGAACACTGAAGCTTTCTTT	CASSRGLARNTEAFF
TRBV5-1	.	TRBJ2-7	.	TGCGCCAGCAAAACCGACACGAGCTCCTACGAGCAGTACTTC	CASKTDTSSYEQYF
TRBV5-1	TRBD1	TRBJ2-1	once	TGCGCCAGCAGCTGGGGACAGGGCAGAAGCAATGAGCAGTTCTTC	CASSWGQGRSNEQFF
TRBV27	.	TRBJ2-5	.	TGTGCCAGCAGTTTAGGCGAGACCCAGTACTTC	CASSLGETQYF
TRBV21-1	.	TRBJ2-3	.	TGTGCCAGCAGCCCCGAGCGGGAGGTCACAGATACGCAGTATTTT	CASSPEREVTDTQYF
TRBV6-5	.	TRBJ1-1	few	TGTGCCAGCAGTTTCCATAGACAGAGCACTGAAGCTTTCTTT	CASSFHRQSTEAFF
TRBV5-1	.	TRBJ2-1	.	TGCGCCAGCCGGGTCGGGAACAATGAGCAGTTCTTC	CASRVGNNEQFF
TRBV29-1	TRBD2	TRBJ2-7	.	TGCAGCGTTAAGCTAGCGGTCTACGAGCAGTACTTC	CSVKLAVYEQYF
TRBV19	.	TRBJ1-2	.	TGTGCCAGTAGTATTAGGGGAAGAGACTATGGCTACACCTTC	CASSIRGRDYGYTF
TRBV6-6	TRBD2	TRBJ2-2	.	TGTGCCAGCAGCGGGACTAGCGGTCCATACGGGGAGCTGTTTTTT	CASSGTSGPYGELFF
TRBV20-1	.	TRBJ1-1	few	TGCAGTGCCCGGGACACGACTGAAGCTTTCTTT	CSARDTTEAFF
TRBV19	.	TRBJ1-3	once	TGTGCCAGTAGCATTGGACAGGGAAACACCATATATTTT	CASSIGQGNTIYF
TRBV5-1	TRBD1	TRBJ2-7	.	TGCGCCAGCAGCTTGGCAATCGGGACAGGGTCCTACGAGCAGTACTTC	CASSLAIGTGSYEQYF
TRBV27	TRBD1	TRBJ1-2	few	TGTGCCAGCAGCTTGACAGGGGATGGGGGCTACACCTTC	CASSLTGDGGYTF
TRBV5-6	TRBD1	TRBJ2-5	.	TGTGCCAGCAGCTTTAGGGACAGGGGAAGCGAGACCCAGTACTTC	CASSFRDRGSETQYF
TRBV7-9	.	TRBJ1-2	.	TGTGCCAGCAGCTTAGGGGCAGGGGAGAAAGGCTACACCTTC	CASSLGAGEKGYTF
TRBV5-4	TRBD2	TRBJ2-1	.	TGTGCCAGCAGCCAGGCGCTGGGCGGGAGGGCCCAGGTCGCCTACAATGAGCAGTTCTTC	CASSQALGGRAQVAYNEQFF
TRBV13	.	TRBJ2-3	.	TGTGCCAGCAGCTTAGCCCAGGCCACAGATACGCAGTATTTT	CASSLAQATDTQYF
TRBV5-1	.	TRBJ1-4	.	TGCGCCAGCAGCGTATCAGGGGTGGGGAGTGAAAAACTGTTTTTT	CASSVSGVGSEKLFF
TRBV18	.	TRBJ2-1	once	TGTGCCAGCTCACCGATGCAACCGAGCTCCTACAATGAGCAGTTCTTC	CASSPMQPSSYNEQFF
TRBV5-1	TRBD1	TRBJ1-4	.	TGCGCCAGCAGCAACTTACAGGGGGATGAAAAACTGTTTTTT	CASSNLQGDEKLFF
TRBV5-4	.	TRBJ2-1	.	TGTGCCAGCAGACGGGGTGAGGAGGTCAATGAGCAGTTCTTC	CASRRGEEVNEQFF
TRBV30	TRBD1	TRBJ1-1	many	TGTGCCTGGAGTATCGACAGGGACACTGAAGCTTTCTTT	CAWSIDRDTEAFF
TRBV7-9	TRBD1	TRBJ1-1	.	TGTGCCAGCACCGCCCCAGGGGGCACTGAAGCTTTCTTT	CASTAPGGTEAFF
TRBV29-1	TRBD2	TRBJ2-7	.	TGCAGCGTTGAGGGAATATGGGCGGGAGAACCCTACGAGCAGTACTTC	CSVEGIWAGEPYEQYF
TRBV4-2	TRBD2	TRBJ2-3	.	TGTGCCAGCAGCCAGAGCGGGAGGGACACAGATACGCAGTATTTT	CASSQSGRDTDTQYF
TRBV2	.	TRBJ1-5	.	TGTGCCACGCAAAAGGAGGGCAATCAGCCCCAGCATTTT	CATQKEGNQPQHF
TRBV5-6	.	TRBJ2-5	.	TGTGCCAGCAGCTTGGGACATATTCTGGAGACCCAGTACTTC	CASSLGHILETQYF
TRBV10-3	.	TRBJ2-2	.	TGTGCCATCACTACCGACTCTCGGGGCGGGGAGCTGTTTTTT	CAITTDSRGGELFF
TRBV6-1	.	TRBJ2-7	.	TGTGCCAGCAGAAGACAGAGCTCCTACGAGCAGTACTTC	CASRRQSSYEQYF
TRBV5-1	.	TRBJ2-1	.	TGCGCCAGCAGCCCACTACAGGGATCCGATGAGCAGTTCTTC	CASSPLQGSDEQFF